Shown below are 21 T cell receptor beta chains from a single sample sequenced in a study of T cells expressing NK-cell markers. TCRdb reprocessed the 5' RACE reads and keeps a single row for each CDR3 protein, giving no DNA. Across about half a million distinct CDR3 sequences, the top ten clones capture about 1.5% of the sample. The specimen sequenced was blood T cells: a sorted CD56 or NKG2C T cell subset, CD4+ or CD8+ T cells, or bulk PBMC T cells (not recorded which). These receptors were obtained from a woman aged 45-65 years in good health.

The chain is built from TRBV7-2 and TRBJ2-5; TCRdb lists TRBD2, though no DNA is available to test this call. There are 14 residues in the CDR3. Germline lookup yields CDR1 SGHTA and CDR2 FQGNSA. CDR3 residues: CASSVVAGGETQYF. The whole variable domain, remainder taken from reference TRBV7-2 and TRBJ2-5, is GAGVSQSPSNKVTEKGKDVELRCDPISGHTALYWYRQSLGQGLEFLIYFQGNSAPDKSGLPSDRFSAERTGGSVSTLTIQRTQQEDSAVYLCASSVVAGGETQYFGPGTRLLVL.

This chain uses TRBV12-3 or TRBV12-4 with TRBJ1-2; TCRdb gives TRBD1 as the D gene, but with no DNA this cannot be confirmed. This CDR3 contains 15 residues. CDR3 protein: CASSLAISGGRGYTF.

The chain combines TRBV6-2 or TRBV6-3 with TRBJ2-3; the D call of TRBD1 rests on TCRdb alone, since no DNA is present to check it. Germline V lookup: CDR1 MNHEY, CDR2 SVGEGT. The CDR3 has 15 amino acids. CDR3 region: CASSKTGTGPDTQYF.

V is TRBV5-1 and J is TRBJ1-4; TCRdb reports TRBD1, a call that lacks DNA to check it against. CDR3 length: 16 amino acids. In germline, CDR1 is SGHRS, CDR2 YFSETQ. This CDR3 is CASSLGVQGRAEKLFF.

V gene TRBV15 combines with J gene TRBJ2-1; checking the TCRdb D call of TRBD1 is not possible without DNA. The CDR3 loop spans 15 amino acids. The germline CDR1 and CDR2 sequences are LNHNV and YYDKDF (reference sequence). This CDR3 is CATSSPGQGYNEQFF.

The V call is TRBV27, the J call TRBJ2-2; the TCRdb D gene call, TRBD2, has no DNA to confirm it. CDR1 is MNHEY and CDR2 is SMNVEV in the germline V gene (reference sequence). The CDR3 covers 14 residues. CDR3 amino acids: CASSVAEITGELFF.

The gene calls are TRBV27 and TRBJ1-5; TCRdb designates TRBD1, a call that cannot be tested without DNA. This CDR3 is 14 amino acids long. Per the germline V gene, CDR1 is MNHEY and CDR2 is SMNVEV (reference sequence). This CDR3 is CASSGDGGQQPQHF.

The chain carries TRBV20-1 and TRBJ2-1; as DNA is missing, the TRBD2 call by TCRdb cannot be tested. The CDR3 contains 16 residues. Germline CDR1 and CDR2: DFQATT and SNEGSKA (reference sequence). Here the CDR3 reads CSARDPPSGSLDEQFF.

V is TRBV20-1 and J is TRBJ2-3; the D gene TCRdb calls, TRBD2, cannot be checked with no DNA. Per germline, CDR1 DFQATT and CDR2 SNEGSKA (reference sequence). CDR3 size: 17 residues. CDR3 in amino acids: CSGTRSSGTDSTDTQYF.

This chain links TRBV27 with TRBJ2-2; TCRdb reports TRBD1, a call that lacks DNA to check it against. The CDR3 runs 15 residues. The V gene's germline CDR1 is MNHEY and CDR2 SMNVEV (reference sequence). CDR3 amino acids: CASRGGTGVGGELFF.

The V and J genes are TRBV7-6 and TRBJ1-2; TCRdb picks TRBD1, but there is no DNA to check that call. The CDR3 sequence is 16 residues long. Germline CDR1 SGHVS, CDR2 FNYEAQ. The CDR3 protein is CASSPLNLQGIGGYTF.

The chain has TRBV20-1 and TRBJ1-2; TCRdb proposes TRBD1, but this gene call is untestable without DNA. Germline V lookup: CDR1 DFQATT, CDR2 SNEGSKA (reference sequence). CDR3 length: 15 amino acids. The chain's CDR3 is CSARPPGRPNYGYTF.

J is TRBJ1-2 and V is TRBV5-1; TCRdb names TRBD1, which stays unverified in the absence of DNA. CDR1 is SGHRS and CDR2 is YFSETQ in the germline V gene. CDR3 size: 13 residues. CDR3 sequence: CASRGQGANGYTF. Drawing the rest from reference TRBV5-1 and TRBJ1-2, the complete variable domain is KAGVTQTPRYLIKTRGQQVTLSCSPISGHRSVSWYQQTPGQGLQFLFEYFSETQRNKGNFPGRFSGRQFSNSRSEMNVSTLELGDSALYLCASRGQGANGYTFGSGTRLTVV.

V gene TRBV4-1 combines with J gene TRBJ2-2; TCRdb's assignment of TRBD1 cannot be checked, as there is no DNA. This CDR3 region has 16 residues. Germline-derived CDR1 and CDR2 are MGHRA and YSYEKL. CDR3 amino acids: CASSQMWTGNTGELFF.

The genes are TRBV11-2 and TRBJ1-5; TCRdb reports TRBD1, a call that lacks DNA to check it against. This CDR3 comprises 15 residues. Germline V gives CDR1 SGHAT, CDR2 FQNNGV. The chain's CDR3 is CASSLEDRARQPQHF. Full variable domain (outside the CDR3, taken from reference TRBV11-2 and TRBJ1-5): EAGVAQSPRYKIIEKRQSVAFWCNPISGHATLYWYQQILGQGPKLLIQFQNNGVVDDSQLPKDRFSAERLKGVDSTLKIQPAKLEDSAVYLCASSLEDRARQPQHFGDGTRLSIL.

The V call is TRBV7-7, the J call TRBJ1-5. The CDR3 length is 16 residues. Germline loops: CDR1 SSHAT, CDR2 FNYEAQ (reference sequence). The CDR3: CASSFVGLKGNQPQHF. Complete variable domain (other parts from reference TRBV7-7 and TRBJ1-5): GAGVSQSPRYKVTKRGQDVTLRCDPISSHATLYWYQQALGQGPEFLTYFNYEAQPDKSGLPSDRFSAERPEGSISTLTIQRTEQRDSAMYRCASSFVGLKGNQPQHFGDGTRLSIL.

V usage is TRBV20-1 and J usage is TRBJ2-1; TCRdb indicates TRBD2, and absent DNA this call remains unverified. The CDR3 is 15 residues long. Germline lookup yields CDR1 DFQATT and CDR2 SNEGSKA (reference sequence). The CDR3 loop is CSAREPSISYNEQFF.

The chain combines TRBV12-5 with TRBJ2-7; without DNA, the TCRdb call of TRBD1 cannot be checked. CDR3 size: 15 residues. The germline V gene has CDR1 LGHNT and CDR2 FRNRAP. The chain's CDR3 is CASGSSRGTSYEQYF.

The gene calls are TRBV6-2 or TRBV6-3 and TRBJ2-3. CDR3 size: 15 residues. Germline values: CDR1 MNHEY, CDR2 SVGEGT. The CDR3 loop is CASIRSGPSTDTQYF.

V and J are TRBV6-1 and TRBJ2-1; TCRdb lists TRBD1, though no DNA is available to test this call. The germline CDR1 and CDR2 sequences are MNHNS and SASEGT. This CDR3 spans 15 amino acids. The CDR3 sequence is CASSEGAGRYNEQFF.

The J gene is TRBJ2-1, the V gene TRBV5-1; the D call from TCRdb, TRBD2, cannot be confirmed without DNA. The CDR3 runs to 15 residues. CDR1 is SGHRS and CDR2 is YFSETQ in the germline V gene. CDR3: CASSLELAGNNEQFF.